The entry that follows covers one T cell receptor beta chain sequence. Its specificity is unknown. The germline CDR1 and CDR2 sequences are ENHRY and SYGVKD. This CDR3 is 12 amino acids long. V trimming: 10 bases; J trimming: 3 bases; junction bases outside the gene matches: 6. The sample is drawn from a study of shared clonotypes between healthy human individuals. Samples underwent the assay at deep level. Some 30,000 T cell genomes (about 210 ng DNA) went into each sorted-subset replicate. Original data processing: ImmunoSEQ gave junction-only sequences without quality scores, so filtering differed. Data came from immunoSEQ multiplex PCR; TCRdb stores just in-frame clones and leaves some out. That table gives V, J and clone size, and the DNA gave D and trimming. The table shows more than 2,000,000 clones, with more than 80% occurring only once. Study conclusions and caveats: Sharing across a few donors was seen in 4% to 6.5% of naive CD4 clonotypes.

This TCR came from a man between 18 and 29 years old in good health. The chain links TRBV10-3 to TRBJ2-7, with 7 bases identical to TRBD1. The specimen was naive CD4+ T cells sorted from blood. The subset is: CD45RA+ positively selected. CDR3 sequence (DNA): TGTGCCACAGGGGACAGCTACTACGAGCAGTACTTC. It translates to CATGDSYYEQYF.